The sequence of this T cell receptor (beta chain) was determined in a study of Ad26.COV2.S vaccination and SARS-CoV-2 variants. V was shortened by 0 bases and J by 1 base, with 7 bases between the two germline ends. Germline V gene data show CDR1 as LGHNA and CDR2 as YSLEER. The CDR3 covers 14 residues. Libraries were prepared by immunoSEQ multiplex PCR; TCRdb keeps only in-frame clonotypes and omits some of them. The table includes about 460,000 clones, nearly 90% detected once. The sample's treatment: roughly 18 received Ad26.COV2.S at low or high dose, single or two shots; roughly five received placebo; per-sample allocation not given. All samples were drawn on day 63, counting from the first vaccine or placebo injection.

This receptor was identified in a person aged 18 to 59 who received the Ad26.COV2.S COVID-19 vaccine or a placebo. The sample in question was peripheral blood, obtained in a trial of Ad26.COV2.S vaccine versus placebo. The chain couples TRBV4-3 to TRBJ2-7, with D unresolved. This CDR3 is CASSQDLLSYEQYF. CDR3 coding DNA: TGCGCCAGCAGCCAAGATCTCCTTTCCTACGAGCAGTACTTC.